Below, 5 T cell receptor beta chains from the same sample are listed, as sequenced in a study of shared clonotypes between healthy human individuals. The repertoire was sequenced with immunoSEQ multiplex PCR; TCRdb's copy has only in-frame clones and lacks some. The table lists approximately 530,000 clones, approximately 95% of them singletons. Sequencing was done on a sample of naive CD4+ T cells sorted from blood. Documented subset: CD45RA+ positively selected. These receptors originate from a woman aged 25 to 39 in good health.

In its sample, this clone was seen once. The chain joins TRBV7-8 to TRBJ1-4; D not certain. In germline, CDR1 is SGHVS, CDR2 FQNEAQ. V lost 1 base, J lost 0 bases, and 3 bases lay in between. This CDR3 has 14 amino acids. The CDR3 region has the DNA TGTGCCAGCAGCTTAGGGACAACTAATGAAAAACTGTTTTTT. Protein sequence: CASSLGTTNEKLFF. Variable domain in full (rest from reference TRBV7-8 and TRBJ1-4): GAGVSQSPRYKVAKRGQDVALRCDPISGHVSLFWYQQALGQGPEFLTYFQNEAQLDKSGLPSDRFFAERPEGSVSTLKIQRTQQEDSAVYLCASSLGTTNEKLFFGSGTQLSVL.

This clone appeared once. V usage is TRBV14 and J usage is TRBJ2-5; possible D gene TRBD1, 6 bases. CDR3 length: 16 amino acids. Germline V lookup: CDR1 SGHDN, CDR2 FVKESK. V was shortened by 4 bases and J by 4 bases, with 19 bases between the two germline ends. In DNA form, the CDR3 reads TGTGCCAGCAGCCGAAGGGACACCGGTTCGGCAGAGACCCAGTACTTC. It translates to CASSRRDTGSAETQYF.

The CDR3 protein is CASSPRGPTGELFF. As DNA, the CDR3 is TGTGCCAGCAGTCCCAGGGGGCCTACCGGGGAGCTGTTTTTT. The rearrangement uses TRBV27 and TRBJ2-2; TRBD1 agrees at 8 bases. V lost 5 bases and J lost 5; bases outside the gene matches: 4. The CDR3 covers 14 residues. CDR1 is MNHEY and CDR2 is SMNVEV in the germline V gene (reference sequence).

This clone was recorded only once. The rearrangement joins TRBV30 to TRBJ2-5, with unresolved D. The CDR3 contains 11 residues. Germline-derived CDR1 and CDR2 are GTSNPN and SVGIG (reference sequence). The germline V and J ends were trimmed by 3 bases and 3 bases, with 5 bases remaining between them. This CDR3 is CAWSIKETQYF. The CDR3 DNA sequence: TGTGCCTGGAGCATTAAAGAGACCCAGTACTTC.

V is TRBV9 and J is TRBJ1-2; no firm D call. Germline V gene lookup returns CDR1 SGDLS and CDR2 YYNGEE. This CDR3 has 13 residues. The V end was cut by 2 bases, the J end by 7 bases, with 12 bases between. The CDR3, as DNA: TGTGCCAGCAGCGTCGCAGGCTCTGGTGGCTACACCTTC. This gives the protein CASSVAGSGGYTF.